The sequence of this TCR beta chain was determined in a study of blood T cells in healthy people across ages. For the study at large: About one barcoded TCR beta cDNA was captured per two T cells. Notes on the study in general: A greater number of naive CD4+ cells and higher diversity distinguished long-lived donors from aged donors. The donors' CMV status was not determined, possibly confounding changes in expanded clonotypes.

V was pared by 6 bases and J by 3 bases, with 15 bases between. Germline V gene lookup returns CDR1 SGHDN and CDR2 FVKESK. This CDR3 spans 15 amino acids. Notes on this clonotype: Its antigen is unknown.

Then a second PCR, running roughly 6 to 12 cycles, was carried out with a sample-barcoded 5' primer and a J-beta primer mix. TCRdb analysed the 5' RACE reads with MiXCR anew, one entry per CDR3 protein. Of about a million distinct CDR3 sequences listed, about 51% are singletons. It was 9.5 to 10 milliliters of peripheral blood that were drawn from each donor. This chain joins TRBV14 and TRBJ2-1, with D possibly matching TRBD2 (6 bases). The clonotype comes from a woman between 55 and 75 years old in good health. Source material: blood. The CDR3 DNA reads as TGTGCCAGCAGTCCAAGGGACTCCTTCTACAATGAGCAGTTCTTC. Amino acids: CASSPRDSFYNEQFF.